The rows below give T cell receptor beta chains drawn from one sample of a study of blood T cell repertoires in COVID-19. The table came from immunoSEQ multiplex PCR; TCRdb's copy has only in-frame clones and leaves some out. The data show around 57,000 clones, roughly 90% seen once. The sequencing sample was made of peripheral blood. All receptors come from a woman aged 80 or over with COVID-19, enrolled during active disease. The CDR3 runs from the conserved cysteine through the conserved F or W. A D gene is named only where the DNA matches it firmly. The size field is filled for only some rows; it gives once, few, many or a size class.

j_call	v_call	d_call	clone_size	cdr3_aa	cdr3_nt
TRBJ2-2	TRBV5-1	TRBD2	NA	CASEPSGGAGTGELFF	TGCGCCAGCGAGCCTAGCGGGGGGGCCGGCACCGGGGAGCTGTTTTTT
TRBJ1-1	TRBV4-1	NA	NA	CASSQAPTGQDEAFF	TGCGCCAGCAGCCAAGCCCCTACAGGGCAAGATGAAGCTTTCTTT
TRBJ2-4	TRBV27	NA	NA	CASSSQGLAKNIQYF	TGTGCCAGCAGTTCCCAGGGATTAGCCAAAAACATTCAGTACTTC
TRBJ2-1	TRBV24-1	NA	NA	CATSDPPGDEQFF	TGTGCCACCAGTGACCCGCCAGGGGATGAGCAGTTCTTC
TRBJ2-2	TRBV6-1	NA	NA	CASSGWQGIYTGELFF	TGTGCCAGCAGTGGGTGGCAGGGGATATACACCGGGGAGCTGTTTTTT
TRBJ1-4	TRBV30	TRBD1	once	CAWKTGGEKLFF	TGTGCCTGGAAGACAGGGGGTGAAAAACTGTTTTTT
TRBJ1-2	TRBV7-9	TRBD1	once	CASSSLGTGGNYGYTF	TGTGCCAGCAGCTCCCTCGGGACAGGAGGCAACTATGGCTACACCTTC
TRBJ1-2	TRBV6-1	NA	NA	CASSEAGPSRQSGYGYTF	TGTGCCAGCAGTGAAGCGGGCCCCTCAAGACAGTCTGGCTATGGCTACACCTTC
TRBJ2-5	TRBV6-5	TRBD2	NA	CALRGGRETQYF	TGTGCCCTTCGGGGGGGGAGAGAGACCCAGTACTTC
TRBJ1-1	TRBV18	TRBD1	NA	CASSPMDRASEAFF	TGTGCCAGCTCACCGATGGACAGGGCGTCTGAAGCTTTCTTT
TRBJ2-7	TRBV19	NA	NA	CASSIYQGPYEQYF	TGTGCCAGTAGTATTTATCAGGGGCCGTACGAGCAGTACTTC
TRBJ1-1	TRBV25-1	TRBD1	NA	CASSSAGQGYTEAFF	TGTGCCAGCAGTTCGGCGGGACAGGGCTACACTGAAGCTTTCTTT
TRBJ2-2	TRBV9	NA	NA	CASSRTETGELFF	TGTGCCAGCAGCAGGACAGAAACCGGGGAGCTGTTTTTT
TRBJ1-2	TRBV5-8	NA	NA	CASSSRVTLYGYTF	TGTGCCAGCAGTTCCAGGGTGACGCTTTATGGCTACACCTTC
TRBJ1-2	TRBV27	NA	NA	CASSLSDSSRGWTF	TGTGCCAGCAGTTTATCGGACTCTTCTCGTGGCTGGACCTTC
TRBJ1-2	TRBV18	TRBD1	NA	CASSPQGQGGYGYTF	TGTGCCAGCTCACCACAGGGACAGGGTGGTTATGGCTACACCTTC
TRBJ1-2	TRBV6-1	NA	NA	CASSESRNYGYTF	TGTGCCAGCAGTGAATCGCGGAACTATGGCTACACCTTC
TRBJ1-1	TRBV5-1	TRBD1	NA	CASSLVGGLVGMNTEAFF	TGCGCCAGCAGCTTGGTAGGGGGCTTGGTTGGTATGAACACTGAAGCTTTCTTT
TRBJ1-4	TRBV6-4	NA	NA	CASSANGGVNEKLFF	TGTGCCAGCAGCGCTAACGGGGGAGTGAATGAAAAACTGTTTTTT
TRBJ1-2	TRBV19	NA	NA	CAASRGVNYGYTF	TGTGCCGCCTCCAGGGGTGTTAACTATGGCTACACCTTC
TRBJ2-3	TRBV30	TRBD2	NA	CAWSRAGGSTDTQYF	TGTGCCTGGAGTAGAGCGGGGGGGAGCACAGATACGCAGTATTTT
TRBJ2-2	TRBV10-3	TRBD1	NA	CATLRQGANTGELFF	TGTGCCACCCTCCGACAGGGGGCGAACACCGGGGAGCTGTTTTTT
TRBJ1-2	TRBV7-8	NA	NA	CASSSDRQPPGTNYGYTF	TGTGCCAGCAGCTCGGACCGACAGCCACCCGGAACTAACTATGGCTACACCTTC
TRBJ1-1	TRBV6-1	NA	NA	CASSEPTGGAGGAFF	TGTGCCAGCAGTGAGCCTACGGGGGGCGCAGGAGGAGCTTTCTTT
TRBJ1-1	TRBV15	TRBD1	NA	CATSRRRGLNTEAFF	TGTGCCACCAGCAGACGCAGGGGGCTGAACACTGAAGCTTTCTTT
TRBJ2-1	TRBV2	TRBD2	NA	CASPPPAGGYNEQFF	TGTGCCAGTCCCCCGCCAGCGGGGGGCTACAATGAGCAGTTCTTC
TRBJ1-5	TRBV30	TRBD1	NA	CAWSRDRENQPQHF	TGTGCCTGGAGCCGGGACAGGGAGAATCAGCCCCAGCATTTT